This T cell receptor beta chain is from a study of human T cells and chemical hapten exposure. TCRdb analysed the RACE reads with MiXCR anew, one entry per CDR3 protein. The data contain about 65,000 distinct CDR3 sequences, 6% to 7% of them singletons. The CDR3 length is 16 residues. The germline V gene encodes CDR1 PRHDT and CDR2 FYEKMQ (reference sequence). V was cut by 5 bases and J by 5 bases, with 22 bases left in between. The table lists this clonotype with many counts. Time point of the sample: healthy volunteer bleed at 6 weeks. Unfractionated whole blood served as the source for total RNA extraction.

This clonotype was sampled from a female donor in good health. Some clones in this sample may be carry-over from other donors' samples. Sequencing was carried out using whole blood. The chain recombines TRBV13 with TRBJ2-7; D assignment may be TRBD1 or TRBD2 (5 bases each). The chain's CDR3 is CASSGITGTPGDEQYF. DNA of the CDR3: TGTGCCAGCAGCGGAATAACCGGGACCCCAGGCGACGAGCAGTACTTC.